A selection of T cell receptor beta chains follows, all from one sample in a study of cytomegalovirus exposure and HLA in healthy donors. The data were produced by immunoSEQ multiplex PCR, yet TCRdb's version contains in-frame clones alone and is incomplete. This table holds roughly 100,000 clones, more than 70% found once. Sequenced sample: PBMCs. These receptors originate from a male donor in good health and CMV-seropositive. Each CDR3 is given with its conserved first and last residue. The D gene is left open where the match is weak. Not all rows give a size; the values are once, few, many and, for expanded clones, a class.

v_call	d_call	clone_size	j_call	cdr3_aa	cdr3_nt
TRBV7-8	-	once	TRBJ1-4	CASSTQGGGGEKLFF	TGTGCCAGCAGCACCCAGGGTGGGGGGGGTGAAAAACTGTTTTTT
TRBV7-2	-	-	TRBJ2-2	CASSLNTMYTGELFF	TGTGCCAGCAGCTTAAACACAATGTACACCGGGGAGCTGTTTTTT
TRBV6-5	-	-	TRBJ1-3	CASSYVLGNTIYF	TGTGCCAGCAGTTACGTCCTGGGAAACACCATATATTTT
TRBV2	TRBD1	few	TRBJ2-5	CASTQGASETQYF	TGTGCCAGCACACAGGGGGCCTCAGAGACCCAGTACTTC
TRBV6-6	-	-	TRBJ2-3	CASSEPGTDTQYF	TGTGCCAGCAGCGAACCGGGCACAGATACGCAGTATTTT
TRBV6-5	TRBD1	-	TRBJ1-1	CASSYGTGVTEAFF	TGTGCCAGCAGTTACGGGACAGGAGTCACTGAAGCTTTCTTT
TRBV11-2	-	-	TRBJ1-1	CASSLGRANTEAFF	TGTGCCAGCAGCTTAGGGAGGGCGAACACTGAAGCTTTCTTT
TRBV6-9	TRBD1	-	TRBJ1-1	CASLRGREAFF	TGTGCCAGTCTCAGGGGGCGTGAAGCTTTCTTT
TRBV10-1	TRBD1	-	TRBJ2-7	CASSSPGTGISDLDLHCEQYF	TGCGCCAGCAGTAGCCCGGGGACAGGGATCTCCGACCTAGATCTGCACTGCGAGCAGTACTTC
TRBV7-2	-	-	TRBJ2-7	CASSQGIRYEQYF	TGTGCCAGCAGCCAGGGAATTCGGTACGAGCAGTACTTC
TRBV5-1	-	-	TRBJ2-5	CASSLVRGKETQYF	TGCGCCAGCAGCTTGGTAAGGGGGAAGGAGACCCAGTACTTC
TRBV6-4	-	once	TRBJ2-7	CASSDRRVDYEQYF	TGTGCCAGCAGTGATAGGAGGGTTGATTACGAGCAGTACTTC
TRBV6-5	-	-	TRBJ2-3	CASSYSSVDTQYF	TGTGCCAGCAGTTACTCAAGCGTAGATACGCAGTATTTT
TRBV28	TRBD2	-	TRBJ2-7	CASSRLAGSYEQYF	TGTGCCAGCAGCCGACTAGCGGGGTCCTACGAGCAGTACTTC
TRBV14	-	few	TRBJ2-6	CASSQIGSSGANVLTF	TGTGCCAGCAGCCAAATCGGGAGCTCTGGGGCCAACGTCCTGACTTTC
TRBV6-5	-	-	TRBJ2-1	CASSYSPGSSYNEQFF	TGTGCCAGCAGTTACTCCCCCGGGAGCTCCTACAATGAGCAGTTCTTC
TRBV7-2	-	once	TRBJ1-4	CASSLGGGGYEKLFF	TGTGCCAGCAGCTTAGGTGGGGGCGGGTATGAAAAACTGTTTTTT
TRBV29-1	TRBD1	-	TRBJ1-1	CSVEERQGAPPAFF	TGCAGCGTTGAAGAGCGACAGGGGGCTCCCCCAGCTTTCTTT
TRBV11-3	-	-	TRBJ2-1	CASSLKGSSGAYNEQFF	TGTGCCAGCAGCCTAAAAGGGTCTTCAGGGGCATACAATGAGCAGTTCTTC
TRBV5-1	TRBD2	-	TRBJ2-2	CASSLVASGNTGELFF	TGCGCCAGCAGCTTGGTGGCTAGCGGTAACACCGGGGAGCTGTTTTTT
TRBV28	-	once	TRBJ2-4	CASRGGGIGAGNIQYF	TGTGCCAGCAGGGGAGGGGGAATAGGAGCGGGAAACATTCAGTACTTC
TRBV29-1	-	-	TRBJ2-1	CSGVVNYNEQFF	TGCAGCGGCGTGGTTAACTACAATGAGCAGTTCTTC
TRBV9	TRBD1	-	TRBJ2-4	CASSVEGDSRQGTKNIQYF	TGTGCCAGCAGCGTAGAAGGGGATTCTAGACAGGGGACCAAAAACATTCAGTACTTC
TRBV7-6	TRBD1	-	TRBJ2-3	CASSPSTGGTDTQYF	TGTGCCAGCAGCCCGTCGACAGGGGGCACAGATACGCAGTATTTT
TRBV6-5	-	-	TRBJ2-7	CATRAGSSYEQYF	TGTGCCACTAGAGCGGGCAGCTCCTACGAGCAGTACTTC
TRBV7-9	TRBD1	once	TRBJ2-7	CASSRGTGGSGDYEQYF	TGTGCCAGCAGCCGTGGGACAGGGGGCAGCGGGGACTACGAGCAGTACTTC
TRBV28	-	few	TRBJ2-7	CASRGVESEQYF	TGTGCCAGCAGAGGGGTTGAAAGCGAGCAGTACTTC
TRBV7-2	-	once	TRBJ2-3	CASSLASSTDTQYF	TGTGCCAGCAGCTTAGCCTCCAGCACAGATACGCAGTATTTT
TRBV5-1	TRBD1	-	TRBJ1-1	CASRSTQGETEAFF	TGCGCCAGCAGGTCCACACAGGGGGAAACTGAAGCTTTCTTT
TRBV7-3	-	-	TRBJ2-2	CASSSEIRNTGELFF	TGTGCCAGCAGCTCCGAGATCCGAAACACCGGGGAGCTGTTTTTT
TRBV6-6	-	-	TRBJ2-1	CASSRPYNEQFF	TGTGCCAGCAGTCGTCCCTACAATGAGCAGTTCTTC
TRBV9	TRBD1	-	TRBJ2-3	CASSVGGTGVHTQYF	TGTGCCAGCAGCGTAGGCGGGACAGGGGTGCATACGCAGTATTTT
TRBV7-6	TRBD2	-	TRBJ2-2	CASSLRLAGGRGTGELFF	TGTGCCAGCAGCTTACGACTAGCGGGAGGACGAGGGACCGGGGAGCTGTTTTTT
TRBV5-4	TRBD2	-	TRBJ2-1	CASSKGLAGGSEQFF	TGTGCCAGCAGCAAAGGACTAGCGGGAGGCAGCGAGCAGTTCTTC
TRBV4-2	TRBD2	-	TRBJ2-2	CASSQEPVIAGEVGELFF	TGTGCCAGCAGCCAAGAACCCGTGATAGCGGGAGAGGTCGGGGAGCTGTTTTTT
TRBV30	-	-	TRBJ1-6	CAWSRVNSPLHF	TGTGCCTGGAGCCGAGTGAATTCACCCCTCCACTTT
TRBV9	TRBD2	-	TRBJ2-6	CASSVGGRAGANVLTF	TGTGCCAGCAGCGTAGGGGGGAGGGCTGGGGCCAACGTCCTGACTTTC
TRBV4-1	-	-	TRBJ1-4	CASSLIGVYANEKLFF	TGCGCCAGCAGCCTTATCGGGGTTTACGCTAATGAAAAACTGTTTTTT
TRBV2	TRBD1	-	TRBJ2-7	CASHRDRSYEQYF	TGTGCCAGCCACCGGGACAGGTCCTACGAGCAGTACTTC
TRBV7-9	-	few	TRBJ2-3	CASSPGVLSTDTQYF	TGTGCCAGCAGCCCGGGGGTCCTTAGCACAGATACGCAGTATTTT
TRBV7-2	-	-	TRBJ2-4	CASREAGLNIQYF	TGTGCCAGCAGGGAGGCGGGACTGAACATTCAGTACTTC
TRBV5-6	-	-	TRBJ1-1	CASSFDRNTEAFF	TGTGCCAGCAGCTTCGACAGGAACACTGAAGCTTTCTTT
TRBV5-8	-	-	TRBJ1-5	CASSLGRRGNQPQHF	TGTGCCAGCAGCTTGGGACGCAGGGGCAATCAGCCCCAGCATTTT
TRBV28	-	once	TRBJ2-5	CASSLLGDQETQYF	TGTGCCAGCAGTTTACTCGGGGACCAAGAGACCCAGTACTTC
TRBV5-1	TRBD2	-	TRBJ2-5	CASSLGASGSETQYF	TGCGCCAGCAGCTTGGGGGCTAGCGGGAGTGAGACCCAGTACTTC
TRBV5-1	TRBD1	once	TRBJ2-7	CASSLGDRGYEQYF	TGCGCCAGCAGCTTGGGCGACAGGGGCTACGAGCAGTACTTC
TRBV5-1	TRBD1	-	TRBJ2-1	CASSSDRITYNEQFF	TGCGCCAGCAGCTCGGACAGGATTACCTACAATGAGCAGTTCTTC
TRBV5-1	TRBD2	-	TRBJ2-1	CASSLEAGVWNEQFF	TGCGCCAGCAGCTTGGAGGCGGGAGTATGGAATGAGCAGTTCTTC
TRBV6-5	-	-	TRBJ2-1	CASSSLGEQFF	TGTGCCAGCAGTTCTCTAGGTGAGCAGTTCTTC
TRBV5-8	-	-	TRBJ1-6	CASSFDRLGNSPLHF	TGTGCCAGCAGCTTCGACAGGCTTGGGAATTCACCCCTCCACTTT
TRBV28	TRBD1	-	TRBJ2-2	CASSSGQGVPGELFF	TGTGCCAGCAGCAGCGGACAGGGGGTCCCCGGGGAGCTGTTTTTT
TRBV6-5	-	-	TRBJ2-7	CASNLAYDSSYEQYF	TGTGCCAGCAACCTGGCCTATGACAGCTCCTACGAGCAGTACTTC
TRBV5-1	-	-	TRBJ2-3	CASSLDIRTDTQYF	TGCGCCAGCAGCCTGGACATCCGCACAGATACGCAGTATTTT
TRBV19	TRBD1	-	TRBJ2-3	CASSIRTGADTQYF	TGTGCCAGTAGTATACGGACAGGAGCAGATACGCAGTATTTT
TRBV7-6	-	once	TRBJ2-7	CASSLGGRTYEQYF	TGTGCCAGCAGCTTAGGTGGCAGGACCTACGAGCAGTACTTC